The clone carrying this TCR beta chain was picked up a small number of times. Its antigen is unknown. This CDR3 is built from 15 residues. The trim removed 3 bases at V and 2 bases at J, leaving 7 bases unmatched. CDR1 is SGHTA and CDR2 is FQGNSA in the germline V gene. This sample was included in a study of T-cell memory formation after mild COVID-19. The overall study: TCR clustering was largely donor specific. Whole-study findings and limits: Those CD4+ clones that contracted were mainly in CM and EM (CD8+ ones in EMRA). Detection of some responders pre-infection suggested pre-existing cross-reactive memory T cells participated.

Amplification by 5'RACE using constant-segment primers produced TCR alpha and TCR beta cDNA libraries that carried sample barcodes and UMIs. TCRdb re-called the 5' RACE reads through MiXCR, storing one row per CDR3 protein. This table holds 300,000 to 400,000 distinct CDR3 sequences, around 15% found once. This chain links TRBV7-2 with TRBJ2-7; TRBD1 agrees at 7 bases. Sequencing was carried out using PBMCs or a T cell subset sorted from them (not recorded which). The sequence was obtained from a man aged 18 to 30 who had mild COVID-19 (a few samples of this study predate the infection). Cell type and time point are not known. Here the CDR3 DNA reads TGTGCCAGCAGCTTCAACCACAGGGGAACCTACGAGCAGTACTTC. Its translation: CASSFNHRGTYEQYF.